A single sample gave rise to the 11 T cell receptor beta chains below, sequenced in a study of memory CD4+ T cells and cytomegalovirus serostatus. Single viable CD3+CD4+CD8-CD45RO+ cells were sorted as the memory CD4+ T cells. Sequencing used immunoSEQ multiplex PCR; TCRdb keeps in-frame clones, though not all of them. The sample contains 35,000 to 55,000 clones, roughly 78% of which appear only once. Sequencing was done on a sample of memory CD4+ T cells from blood. The origin of the receptors is an adult in good health and CMV-seronegative.

The chain is built from TRBV7-2 and TRBJ2-7; D uncertain. Trimming removed 1 base at V and 3 bases at J, with 19 bases between. CDR1 is SGHTA and CDR2 is FQGNSA in the germline V gene. This CDR3 comprises 17 residues. This chain's CDR3 is CASSLVSIGEQIYEQYF. The CDR3 bases are TGTGCCAGCAGCTTAGTCAGCATCGGCGAACAGATCTACGAGCAGTACTTC.

This chain uses TRBV28 with TRBJ2-6; no clear D gene. This CDR3 spans 15 amino acids. Trimming took 3 bases from V and 0 from J, leaving 6 bases between them. The germline V gene has CDR1 MDHEN and CDR2 SYDVKM. CDR3 sequence: CASSLVGSGANVLTF. As DNA, the CDR3 is TGTGCCAGCAGTTTGGTGGGCTCTGGGGCCAACGTCCTGACTTTC.

The rearrangement uses TRBV7-2 and TRBJ1-5; 8 nucleotides align to TRBD1. Unmatched junction bases numbered 11, after V lost 5 bases and J lost 5 bases. Germline V lookup: CDR1 SGHTA, CDR2 FQGNSA. This CDR3 region has 16 residues. The CDR3 loop is CASSPRTGRLHQPQHF. The CDR3, as DNA: TGTGCCAGCAGCCCGCGGACAGGGAGACTCCATCAGCCCCAGCATTTT. Together with reference TRBV7-2 and TRBJ1-5, the CDR3 gives the full variable domain: GAGVSQSPSNKVTEKGKDVELRCDPISGHTALYWYRQSLGQGLEFLIYFQGNSAPDKSGLPSDRFSAERTGGSVSTLTIQRTQQEDSAVYLCASSPRTGRLHQPQHFGDGTRLSIL.

The chain recombines TRBV5-1 with TRBJ1-2, with D perhaps matching TRBD1 (5 bases). Per germline, CDR1 SGHRS and CDR2 YFSETQ. V was trimmed by 4 bases and J by 8 bases, leaving 21 bases between them. There are 15 residues in the CDR3. CDR3 sequence reads: CASSPMGGRESGYTF. The CDR3, as DNA: TGCGCCAGCAGCCCCATGGGGGGAAGGGAAAGCGGCTACACCTTC.

This clone was picked up a small number of times. The CDR3: CASSSAGQGAYGYTF. The DNA of the CDR3 is TGTGCCAGCTCGTCGGCCGGACAGGGCGCCTATGGCTACACCTTC. V gene TRBV18 combines with J gene TRBJ1-2, with 8 bases identical to TRBD1. This CDR3 is built from 15 residues. Trimming took 6 bases from V and 4 from J; bases not matched to a gene: 10. The V gene's germline CDR1 is KGHSH and CDR2 LQKENI.

The chain combines TRBV5-1 with TRBJ1-3, with 8 bases aligning to TRBD1. Germline assignment: CDR1 SGHRS and CDR2 YFSETQ. The CDR3 runs 15 residues. V dropped 4 bases and J dropped 4; count of bases not matched to a gene: 7. The CDR3: CASSPRTGHGNTIYF. CDR3 coding DNA: TGCGCCAGCAGCCCGCGGACAGGGCACGGAAACACCATATATTTT.

The chain combines TRBV7-2 with TRBJ2-7; D remains unclear. This CDR3 has 13 amino acids. Germline V CDR1 and CDR2: SGHTA, FQGNSA. Trimming took 6 bases from V and 2 from J, leaving 11 bases between them. The CDR3 reads CASSPWGPYEQYF. The CDR3 coding sequence is TGTGCCAGCAGTCCTTGGGGTCCCTACGAGCAGTACTTC.

The rearrangement joins TRBV28 to TRBJ2-1; 8 bases agree with TRBD2. The junction had 4 bases not matched to a gene; V was cut back by 3 bases and J by 0 bases. Per germline, CDR1 MDHEN and CDR2 SYDVKM. The CDR3 totals 16 residues. The CDR3 spells CASSLGGGHSYNEQFF. CDR3 bases: TGTGCCAGCAGTTTGGGCGGGGGGCACTCCTACAATGAGCAGTTCTTC.

This clone was seen more than once but under ten times. V gene TRBV9 combines with J gene TRBJ1-1, with D uncertain. V lost 4 bases and J lost 3, with 10 bases in between. CDR3 length: 13 amino acids. The germline CDR1 and CDR2 sequences are SGDLS and YYNGEE. In DNA, the CDR3 is TGTGCCAGCAGCCTTTTGGTGGACACTGAAGCTTTCTTT. This codes for CASSLLVDTEAFF.

This chain joins TRBV6-1 and TRBJ1-4; D gene uncertain. Germline V gene sequence: CDR1 MNHNS, CDR2 SASEGT. With 2 bases removed from V and 8 bases from J, the gap between germline ends came to 12 bases. There are 14 residues in the CDR3. This CDR3 is CASSERNGWEKLFF. DNA for the CDR3: TGTGCCAGCAGTGAAAGGAATGGATGGGAAAAACTGTTTTTT.

This chain uses TRBV4-3 with TRBJ2-7, with TRBD1 identical over 7 bases. The CDR3 runs 15 residues. Looked up from germline, CDR1 is LGHNA and CDR2 is YSLEER. Trimming at V came to 1 base and at J to 3 bases, leaving 6 bases not matched to a gene. The CDR3 sequence: CASSQAGGTGYEQYF. CDR3 nucleotides: TGCGCCAGCAGCCAAGCAGGGGGTACAGGCTACGAGCAGTACTTC.